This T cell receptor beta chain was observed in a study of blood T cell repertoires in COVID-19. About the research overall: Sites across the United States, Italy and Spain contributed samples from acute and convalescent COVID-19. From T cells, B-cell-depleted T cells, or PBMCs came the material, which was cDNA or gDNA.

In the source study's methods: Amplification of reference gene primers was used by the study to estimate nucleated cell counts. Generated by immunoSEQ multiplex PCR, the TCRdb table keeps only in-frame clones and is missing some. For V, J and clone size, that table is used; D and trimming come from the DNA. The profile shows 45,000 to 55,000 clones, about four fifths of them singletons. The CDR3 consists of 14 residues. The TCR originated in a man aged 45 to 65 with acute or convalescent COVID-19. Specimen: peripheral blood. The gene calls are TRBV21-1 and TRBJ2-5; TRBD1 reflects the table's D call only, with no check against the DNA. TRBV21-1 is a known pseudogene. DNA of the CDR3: TGTGCCCGTAAGGGGCCAGGGGCTTACGAGACCCAGTACTTC. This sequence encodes CARKGPGAYETQYF.